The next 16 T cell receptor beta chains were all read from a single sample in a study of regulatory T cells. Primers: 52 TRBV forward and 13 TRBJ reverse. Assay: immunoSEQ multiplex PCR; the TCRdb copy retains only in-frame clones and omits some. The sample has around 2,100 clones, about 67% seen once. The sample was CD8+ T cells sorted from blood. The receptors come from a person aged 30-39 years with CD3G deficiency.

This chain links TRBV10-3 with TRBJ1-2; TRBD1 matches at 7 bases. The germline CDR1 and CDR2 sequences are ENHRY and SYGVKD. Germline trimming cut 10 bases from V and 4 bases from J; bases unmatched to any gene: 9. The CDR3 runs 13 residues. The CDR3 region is CATRQGISYGYTF. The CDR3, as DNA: TGTGCCACCCGACAGGGTATTAGCTATGGCTACACCTTC.

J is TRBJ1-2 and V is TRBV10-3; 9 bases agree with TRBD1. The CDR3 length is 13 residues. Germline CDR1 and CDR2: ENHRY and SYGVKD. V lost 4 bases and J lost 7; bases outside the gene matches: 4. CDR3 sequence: CAISGDRAFGYTF. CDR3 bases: TGTGCCATCAGTGGGGACAGGGCGTTTGGCTACACCTTC.

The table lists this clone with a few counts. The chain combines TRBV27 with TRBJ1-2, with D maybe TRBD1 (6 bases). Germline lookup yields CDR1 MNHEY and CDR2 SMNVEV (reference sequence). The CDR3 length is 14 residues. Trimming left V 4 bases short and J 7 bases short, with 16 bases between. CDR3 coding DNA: TGTGCCAGCAGTTCCACAGGGACTGCAGCTGGCTACACCTTC. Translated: CASSSTGTAAGYTF.

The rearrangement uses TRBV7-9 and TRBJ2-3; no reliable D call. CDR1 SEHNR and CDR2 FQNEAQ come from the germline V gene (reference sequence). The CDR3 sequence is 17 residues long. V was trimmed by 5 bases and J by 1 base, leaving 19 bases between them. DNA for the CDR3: TGTGCCAGCAGCCAGGTTTTTGGAGAGTCAGGCACAGATACGCAGTATTTT. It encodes CASSQVFGESGTDTQYF.

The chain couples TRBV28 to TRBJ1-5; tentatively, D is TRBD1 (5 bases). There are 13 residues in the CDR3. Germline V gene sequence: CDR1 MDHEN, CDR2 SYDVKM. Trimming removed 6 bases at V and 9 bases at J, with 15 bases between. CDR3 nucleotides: TGTGCCAGCAGCTCGGGACCGGGGGGGCCCCAGCATTTT. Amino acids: CASSSGPGGPQHF.

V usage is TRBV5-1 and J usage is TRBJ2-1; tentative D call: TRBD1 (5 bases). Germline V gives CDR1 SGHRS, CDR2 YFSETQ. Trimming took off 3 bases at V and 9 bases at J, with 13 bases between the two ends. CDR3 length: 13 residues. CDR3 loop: CASSWQGNGEQFF. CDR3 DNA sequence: TGCGCCAGCAGCTGGCAGGGTAATGGTGAGCAGTTCTTC.

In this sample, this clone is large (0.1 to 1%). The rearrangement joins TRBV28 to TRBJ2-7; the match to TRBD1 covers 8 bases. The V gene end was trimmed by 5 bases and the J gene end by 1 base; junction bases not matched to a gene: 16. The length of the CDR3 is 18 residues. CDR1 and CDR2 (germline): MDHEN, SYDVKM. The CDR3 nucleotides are TGTGCCAGCAGTCCAAGGACAGGGAAGGGTCGCCGATCCTACGAGCAGTACTTC. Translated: CASSPRTGKGRRSYEQYF. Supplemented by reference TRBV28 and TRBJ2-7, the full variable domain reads DVKVTQSSRYLVKRTGEKVFLECVQDMDHENMFWYRQDPGLGLRLIYFSYDVKMKEKGDIPEGYSVSREKKERFSLILESASTNQTSMYLCASSPRTGKGRRSYEQYFGPGTRLTVT.

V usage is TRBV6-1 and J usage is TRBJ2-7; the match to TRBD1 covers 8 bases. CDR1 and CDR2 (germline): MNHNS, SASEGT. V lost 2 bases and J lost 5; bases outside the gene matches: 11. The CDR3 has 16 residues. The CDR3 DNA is TGTGCCAGCAGTGAATCCGTGGGCAGGGGGCACGACGAGCAGTACTTC. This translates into CASSESVGRGHDEQYF.

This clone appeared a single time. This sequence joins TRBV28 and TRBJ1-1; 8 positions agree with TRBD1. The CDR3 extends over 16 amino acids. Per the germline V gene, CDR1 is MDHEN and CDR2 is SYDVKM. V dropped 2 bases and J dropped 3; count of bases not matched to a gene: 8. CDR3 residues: CASSLRDRSFDTEAFF. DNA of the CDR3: TGTGCCAGCAGTTTAAGGGACAGGTCCTTCGACACTGAAGCTTTCTTT.

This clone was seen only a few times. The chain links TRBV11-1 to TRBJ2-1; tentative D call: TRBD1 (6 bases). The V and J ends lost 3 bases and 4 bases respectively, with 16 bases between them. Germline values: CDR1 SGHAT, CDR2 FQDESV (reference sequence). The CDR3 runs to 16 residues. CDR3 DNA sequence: TGTGCCAGCAGCTTGAGTTGGGGGCGCGGGTACAATGAGCAGTTCTTC. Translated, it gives CASSLSWGRGYNEQFF.

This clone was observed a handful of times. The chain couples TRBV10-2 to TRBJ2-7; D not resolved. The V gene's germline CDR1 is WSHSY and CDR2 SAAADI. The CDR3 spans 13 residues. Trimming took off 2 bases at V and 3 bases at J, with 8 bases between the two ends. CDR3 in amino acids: CASSEAYLYEQYF. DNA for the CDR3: TGCGCCAGCAGTGAGGCCTACCTCTACGAGCAGTACTTC.

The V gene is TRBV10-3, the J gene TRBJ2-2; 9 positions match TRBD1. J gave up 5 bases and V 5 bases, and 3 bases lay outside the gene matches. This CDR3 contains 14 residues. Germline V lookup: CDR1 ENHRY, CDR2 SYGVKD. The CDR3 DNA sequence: TGTGCCATCAGTTCGGGACAGGGTACCGGGGAGCTGTTTTTT. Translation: CAISSGQGTGELFF.

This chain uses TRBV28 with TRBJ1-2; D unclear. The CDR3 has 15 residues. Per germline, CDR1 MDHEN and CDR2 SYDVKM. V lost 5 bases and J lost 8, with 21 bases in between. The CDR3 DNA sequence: TGTGCCAGCAGTCCGCCGGGCCCTTTGGCGCGCGGCTACACCTTC. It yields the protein CASSPPGPLARGYTF.

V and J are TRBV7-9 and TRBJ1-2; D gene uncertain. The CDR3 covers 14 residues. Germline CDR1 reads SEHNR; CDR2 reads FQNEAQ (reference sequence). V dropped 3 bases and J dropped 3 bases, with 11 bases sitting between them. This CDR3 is CASSFGETDYGYTF. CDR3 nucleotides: TGTGCCAGCAGCTTTGGGGAGACGGACTATGGCTACACCTTC.

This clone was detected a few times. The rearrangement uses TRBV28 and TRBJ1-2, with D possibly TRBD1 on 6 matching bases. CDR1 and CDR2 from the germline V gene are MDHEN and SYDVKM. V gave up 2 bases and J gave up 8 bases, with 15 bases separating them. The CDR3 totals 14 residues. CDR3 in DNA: TGTGCCAGCAGTTTAACTGGGGGCGCAGGGGGCTACACCTTC. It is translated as CASSLTGGAGGYTF.

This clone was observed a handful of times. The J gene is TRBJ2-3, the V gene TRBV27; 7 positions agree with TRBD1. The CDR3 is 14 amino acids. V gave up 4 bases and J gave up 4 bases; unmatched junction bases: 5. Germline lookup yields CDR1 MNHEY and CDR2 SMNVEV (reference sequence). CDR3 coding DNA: TGTGCCAGCAGTTCCCTCAGGGGGTCAGATACGCAGTATTTT. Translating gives CASSSLRGSDTQYF.